The TCR beta chain described here comes from a study of shared clonotypes between healthy human individuals (dated by TCRdb to about 2020). Study-wide context: A couple of women and a few men aged 18 to 49 years were included in the cohort. For each donor, CD4 naive and CD4 memory were each given three plates, CD8 naive was given two plates, and CD8 memory was given one plate. The study deeply sequenced blood TCR repertoires of about 5 healthy adults to estimate repertoire size and the extent of clonotype sharing between individuals. Different laboratories and diverse techniques were used to prepare libraries and sequence TCR repertoires, to increase sequencing depth and limit assay-specific biases. Each donor's leukapheresis produced roughly between about 0.9 and 9.5 billion PBMCs.

The table lists this clone with a few counts. Its specific antigen is unknown. Base qualities are not recorded, but no much larger clone differs from it by a single base. The donors were healthy, HIV-negative adults with no recently reported acute infections or vaccinations. Every donor was a Caucasian adult residing in Nashville, Tennessee, USA. CD4+ T cells were enriched by magnetic negative selection; naive cells were then positively selected on CD45RA, and the negative fraction formed the memory subset. Blood was collected by leukapheresis, and PBMCs were isolated by Ficoll-Histopaque density gradient centrifugation and then cryopreserved in liquid nitrogen vapor phase. Purity and quantity of every magnetically sorted T cell population were checked by analytical flow cytometry. Each sorted fraction had its genomic DNA isolated and then quantified by UV absorbance on a Nanodrop 2000c. Study-level results and caveats: Larger estimated clonotype richness was generally found for naive subsets than for memory subsets. Based on pairwise subsampling, the degree of clonotype sharing among donors was expected to be affected by sequencing depth. When four donors were compared, the shared fraction of clonotypes was 5% to 6.5% for naive CD4, roughly 3.4% for naive CD8, more than 2% for memory CD4, and 0.4% for memory CD8. Sampling was limited to blood, and TCR repertoires in tissue likely differ from TCR repertoires in blood. Incomplete sequencing was indicated by rarefaction of sorted-subset datasets, despite the large sequencing depth. Higher generation probabilities were observed for clonotypes shared by all four sorted-subset donors than for non-shared clonotypes. The genetic and exposure-history diversity represented was limited by the small number of donors.

TCR CDR3 regions were amplified from genomic DNA by multiplex PCR using the deep immunoSEQ assay. For each cell subset, the extracted genomic DNA was distributed evenly across all wells of several immunoSEQ 96-well plates, and each plate served as one replicate. For sorted subsets, about 0.2 ug genomic DNA, equal to 25,000 to 35,000 T cell genomes, was loaded into each replicate PCR. Purified libraries were measured with a Qubit 3.0 fluorometer, size-checked on a Bioanalyzer 2100, and measured again with the KAPA Library Quantification kit. A separate single-read 150-cycle Illumina NextSeq 550 flow cell was used to sequence each immunoSEQ 96-well plate. Regarding the original processing steps: The immunoSEQ output contained only junctional sequences without quality scores, so filtering could not match that applied to full-length reads. To assign V/J genes and CDR3, sequences were annotated against IMGT germline references using PyIR, a Python wrapper for IgBLAST v1.9. Reads were filtered out if the reads had weak V/J assignments (E-value above 1e-6), no CDR3, stop codons, out-of-frame junctions, or ambiguous translated residues. V3J clonotypes were defined as sequences sharing an identical inferred V gene, J gene, and CDR3 amino acid sequence. The percentage overlap between two repertoires was calculated by dividing the number of shared unique clonotypes by the size of the smaller repertoire. Three approaches were used to assess repertoire richness: RTK rarefaction, the Chao1 estimator, and Recon v2.1 estimates of unobserved clonotypes. OLGA was used to compute generation probabilities for all TCRbeta clonotypes that the gDNA method yielded from four donors. TCRdb took over this immuneACCESS table, retaining in-frame rearrangements with V and J assigned. Such tables are incomplete; in checked studies, under half of the missing clones stem from an unresolved V gene, and the remainder is unexplained. The D gene and trimming were derived from the DNA, and the V and J assignments and clone size from that table. The sample profile shows hundreds of thousands of clones; about 74% of them were found once. Together, the top ten hold about 1.8% of the sample.

From the cysteine through the phenylalanine, the CDR3 covers 16 amino acids. Only the CDR3 region is kept as DNA, spanning 48 bases read in frame from base 1. CDR1 MGHRA and CDR2 YSYEKL were looked up in the germline V gene. The junction shows trimming of 1 base on V and 2 bases on J, plus 9 bases between the germline ends. The TCR comes from a woman under 40 in good health. The material sequenced was memory CD4+ T cells sorted from blood. Reading the label with the study, this specimen's cell subset or site is: CD45RA-negative fraction. The V and J segments used are TRBV4-1 and TRBJ2-6; the D gene is unclear. The DNA sequence reads TGCGCCAGCAGCCAAGGGGTGGGCGCTGGGGCCAACGTCCTGACTTTC. Translated, it gives CASSQGVGAGANVLTF.